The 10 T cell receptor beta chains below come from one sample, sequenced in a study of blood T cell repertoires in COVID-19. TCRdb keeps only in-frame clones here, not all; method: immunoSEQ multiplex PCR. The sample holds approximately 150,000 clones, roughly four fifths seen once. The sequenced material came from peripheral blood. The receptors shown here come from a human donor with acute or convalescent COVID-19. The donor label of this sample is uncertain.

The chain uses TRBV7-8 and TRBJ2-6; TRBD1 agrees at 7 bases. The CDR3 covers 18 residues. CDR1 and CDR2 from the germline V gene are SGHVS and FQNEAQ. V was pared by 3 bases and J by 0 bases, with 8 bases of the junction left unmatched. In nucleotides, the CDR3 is TGTGCCAGCAGCTTGACGACAGGGATTAGCTCTGGGGCCAACGTCCTGACTTTC. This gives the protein CASSLTTGISSGANVLTF.

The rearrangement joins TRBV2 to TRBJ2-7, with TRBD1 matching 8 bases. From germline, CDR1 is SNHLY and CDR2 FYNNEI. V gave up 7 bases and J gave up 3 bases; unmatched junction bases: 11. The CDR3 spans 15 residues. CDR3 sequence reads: CASTRGLPGHYEQYF. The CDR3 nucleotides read TGTGCCAGCACCAGGGGGCTTCCCGGCCACTACGAGCAGTACTTC.

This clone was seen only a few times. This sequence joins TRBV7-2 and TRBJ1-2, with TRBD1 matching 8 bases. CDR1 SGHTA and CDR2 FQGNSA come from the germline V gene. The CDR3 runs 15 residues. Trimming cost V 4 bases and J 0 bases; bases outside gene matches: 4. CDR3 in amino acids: CASSSSRGPNYGYTF. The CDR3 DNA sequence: TGTGCCAGCAGCTCGAGCAGGGGGCCTAACTATGGCTACACCTTC.

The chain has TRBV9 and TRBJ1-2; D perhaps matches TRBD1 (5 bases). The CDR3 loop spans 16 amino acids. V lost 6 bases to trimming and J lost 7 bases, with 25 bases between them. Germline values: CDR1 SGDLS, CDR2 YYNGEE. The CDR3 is CASNPLGGGKSGGYTF. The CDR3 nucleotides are TGTGCCAGCAACCCCCTGGGGGGGGGAAAATCCGGTGGCTACACCTTC.

The CDR3 bases are TGTGCCAGCAGCGACCCCAGCGGAGGACAGGAAGGTGAAAAACTGTTTTTT. Its protein product is CASSDPSGGQEGEKLFF. The chain combines TRBV7-9 with TRBJ1-4, with 7 bases lining up with TRBD1. The germline gives CDR1 SEHNR, CDR2 FQNEAQ (reference sequence). This CDR3 region has 17 residues. V gave up 5 bases and J gave up 7 bases; unmatched junction bases: 16.

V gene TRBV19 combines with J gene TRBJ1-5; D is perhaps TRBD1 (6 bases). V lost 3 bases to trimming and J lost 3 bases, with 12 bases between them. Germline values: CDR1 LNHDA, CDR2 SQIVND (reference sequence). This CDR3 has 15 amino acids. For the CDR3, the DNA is TGTGCCAGTAGTATGACACAGGGTTCCAATCAGCCCCAGCATTTT. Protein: CASSMTQGSNQPQHF.

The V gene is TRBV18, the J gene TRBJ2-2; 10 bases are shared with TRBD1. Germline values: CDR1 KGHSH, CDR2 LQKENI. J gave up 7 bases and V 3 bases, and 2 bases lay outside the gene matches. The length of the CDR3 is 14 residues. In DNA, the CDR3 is TGTGCCAGCTCACCTGGACAGGGGGACGGGGAGCTGTTTTTT. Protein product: CASSPGQGDGELFF.

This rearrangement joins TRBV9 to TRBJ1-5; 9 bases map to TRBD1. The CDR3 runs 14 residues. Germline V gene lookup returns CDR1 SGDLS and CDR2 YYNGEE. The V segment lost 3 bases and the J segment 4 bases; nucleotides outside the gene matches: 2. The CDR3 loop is CASSEQGANQPQHF. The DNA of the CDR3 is TGTGCCAGCAGCGAACAGGGGGCGAATCAGCCCCAGCATTTT.

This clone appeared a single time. Here the CDR3 reads CALRVATEAFF. CDR3 in DNA: TGTGCCCTGCGGGTGGCGACTGAAGCTTTCTTT. The V call is TRBV12-3 or TRBV12-4, the J call TRBJ1-1; no reliable D call. The CDR3 covers 11 residues. Trimming stripped 11 bases from V and 5 bases from J, with 12 bases between.

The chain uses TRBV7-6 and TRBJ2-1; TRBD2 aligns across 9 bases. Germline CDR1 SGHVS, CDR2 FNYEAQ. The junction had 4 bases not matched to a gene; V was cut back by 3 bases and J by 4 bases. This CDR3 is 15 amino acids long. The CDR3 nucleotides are TGTGCCAGCAGCTTGGGCAGCGGGGGGTACAATGAGCAGTTCTTC. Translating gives CASSLGSGGYNEQFF.